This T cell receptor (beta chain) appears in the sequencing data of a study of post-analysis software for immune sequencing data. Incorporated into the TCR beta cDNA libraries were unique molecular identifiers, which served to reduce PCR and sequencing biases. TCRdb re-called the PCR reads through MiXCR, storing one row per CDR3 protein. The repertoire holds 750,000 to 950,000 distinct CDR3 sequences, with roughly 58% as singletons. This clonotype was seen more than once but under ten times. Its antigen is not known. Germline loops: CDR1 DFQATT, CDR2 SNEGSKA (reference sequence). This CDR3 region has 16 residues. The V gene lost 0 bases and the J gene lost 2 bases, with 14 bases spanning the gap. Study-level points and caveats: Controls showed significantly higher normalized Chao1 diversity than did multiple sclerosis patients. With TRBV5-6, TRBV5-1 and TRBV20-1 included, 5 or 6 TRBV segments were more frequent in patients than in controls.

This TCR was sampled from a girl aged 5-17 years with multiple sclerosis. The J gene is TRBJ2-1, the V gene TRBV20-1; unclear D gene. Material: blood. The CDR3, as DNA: TGCAGTGCTAGAGATGGCTCTTCTCGGCCCTACAATGAGCAGTTCTTC. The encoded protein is CSARDGSSRPYNEQFF.